This is a list of T cell receptor beta chains from one sample in a study of PD-1 blockade in classical Hodgkin lymphoma. Using immunoSEQ multiplex PCR, the repertoire was profiled, and TCRdb retains in-frame clones only, with some absent. The sample includes approximately 44,000 clones, around 64% of them seen just once. Here the sequenced sample was peripheral blood mononuclear cells (PBMCs), taken before the fourth cycle of nivolumab. Receptor source: a human donor with classical Hodgkin lymphoma. Both conserved end residues are part of each CDR3. The D gene is left open where the match is weak. Where a row states a size, it is once, few, many or the class of an expanded clone; other rows omit it.

J | V | size | D | CDR3 | DNA
TRBJ2-5 | TRBV4-3 | many | TRBD2 | CASSQDGTSGGPPLGETQYF | TGCGCCAGCAGCCAAGATGGGACTAGCGGGGGGCCACCCTTGGGGGAGACCCAGTACTTC
TRBJ2-7 | TRBV15 | few | TRBD1 | CATSEGARRTYEQYF | TGTGCCACCAGCGAGGGGGCCCGGCGCACCTACGAGCAGTACTTC
TRBJ2-1 | TRBV28 | . | TRBD2 | CASRRAGGYNEQFF | TGTGCCAGCAGAAGAGCGGGGGGTTACAATGAGCAGTTCTTC
TRBJ2-2 | TRBV18 | . | . | CASSPGQTGELFF | TGTGCCAGCTCACCTGGCCAGACCGGGGAGCTGTTTTTT
TRBJ1-5 | TRBV6-1 | . | . | CASSARGGDRNQPQHF | TGTGCCAGCAGTGCCAGGGGAGGGGATCGCAATCAGCCCCAGCATTTT
TRBJ2-5 | TRBV4-2 | few | TRBD1 | CASSQDGWTGGGETQYF | TGTGCCAGCAGCCAAGATGGGTGGACAGGGGGTGGGGAGACCCAGTACTTC
TRBJ1-2 | TRBV5-1 | . | TRBD1 | CASSLGGTGAADYGYTF | TGCGCCAGCAGCTTGGGTGGGACAGGGGCGGCGGACTATGGCTACACCTTC
TRBJ1-1 | TRBV30 | . | . | CAWSTGGRTEAFF | TGTGCCTGGAGTACGGGGGGCCGAACTGAAGCTTTCTTT
TRBJ1-6 | TRBV7-8 | . | TRBD1 | CASSLLGQGGSPLHF | TGTGCCAGCAGCTTACTGGGACAGGGTGGCTCACCCCTCCACTTT
TRBJ1-4 | TRBV28 | . | . | CASSFRSAATNEKLFF | TGTGCCAGCAGTTTTCGTTCAGCTGCAACTAATGAAAAACTGTTTTTT
TRBJ1-5 | TRBV28 | . | TRBD1 | CASSPTRTGVSNQPQHF | TGTGCCAGCAGCCCAACTCGGACAGGGGTCAGCAATCAGCCCCAGCATTTT
TRBJ2-3 | TRBV7-9 | few | . | CASSLGLNTDTQYF | TGTGCCAGCAGCTTAGGACTTAACACAGATACGCAGTATTTT
TRBJ2-2 | TRBV9 | . | TRBD2 | CASSVGTSGNTGELFF | TGTGCCAGCAGCGTGGGGACTAGCGGGAACACCGGGGAGCTGTTTTTT
TRBJ2-3 | TRBV6-1 | . | . | CASIGPSRTDTQYF | TGTGCCTCCATCGGACCTTCCCGCACAGATACGCAGTATTTT
TRBJ2-3 | TRBV30 | few | . | CAWSAEWGEEADTQYF | TGTGCCTGGAGTGCCGAGTGGGGGGAAGAAGCAGATACGCAGTATTTT
TRBJ2-5 | TRBV6-5 | once | TRBD2 | CASSYSGRARETQYF | TGTGCCAGCAGTTACAGCGGGAGGGCCCGTGAGACCCAGTACTTC
TRBJ2-2 | TRBV6-6 | . | . | CASSYVSGGYTGELFF | TGTGCCAGCAGTTACGTGTCGGGGGGCTACACCGGGGAGCTGTTTTTT
TRBJ2-1 | TRBV19 | . | . | CASSIKVLGAYNEQFF | TGTGCCAGTAGTATTAAGGTACTAGGGGCCTACAATGAGCAGTTCTTC